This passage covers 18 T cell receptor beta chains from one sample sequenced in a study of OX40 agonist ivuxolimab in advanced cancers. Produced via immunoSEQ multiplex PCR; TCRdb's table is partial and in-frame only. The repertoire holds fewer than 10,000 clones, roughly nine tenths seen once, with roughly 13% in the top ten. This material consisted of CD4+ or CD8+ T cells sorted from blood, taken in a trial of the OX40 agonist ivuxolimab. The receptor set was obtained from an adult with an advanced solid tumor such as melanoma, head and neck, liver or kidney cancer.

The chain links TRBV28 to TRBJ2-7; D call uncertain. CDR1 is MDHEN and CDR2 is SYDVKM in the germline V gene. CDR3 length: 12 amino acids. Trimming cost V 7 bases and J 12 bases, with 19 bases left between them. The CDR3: CASTSWDSMGYF. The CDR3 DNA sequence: TGTGCCAGCACAAGTTGGGATTCAATGGGGTACTTC.

CDR3 bases: TGTGCCTGGAGCGCCGGGGAGTACAAAAACATTCAGTACTTC. Protein product: CAWSAGEYKNIQYF. The genes are TRBV30 and TRBJ2-4; a weak D match, TRBD2 (5 bases). Germline V gene sequence: CDR1 GTSNPN, CDR2 SVGIG (reference sequence). V was shortened by 3 bases and J by 3 bases, with 12 bases between the two germline ends. The CDR3 contains 14 residues.

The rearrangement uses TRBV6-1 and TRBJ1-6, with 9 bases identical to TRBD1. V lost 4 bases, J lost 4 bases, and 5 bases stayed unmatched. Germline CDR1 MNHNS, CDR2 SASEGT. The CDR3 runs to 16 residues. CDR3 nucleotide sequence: TGTGCCAGCAGTGGGTCGGACAGGGGTTATAATTCACCCCTCCACTTT. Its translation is CASSGSDRGYNSPLHF.

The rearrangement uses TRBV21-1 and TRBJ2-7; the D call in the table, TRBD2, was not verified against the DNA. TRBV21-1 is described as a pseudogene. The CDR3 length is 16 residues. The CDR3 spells CASSKAGRERSYEQYF. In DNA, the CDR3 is TGTGCCAGCAGCAAAGCAGGGCGGGAGAGATCCTACGAGCAGTACTTC.

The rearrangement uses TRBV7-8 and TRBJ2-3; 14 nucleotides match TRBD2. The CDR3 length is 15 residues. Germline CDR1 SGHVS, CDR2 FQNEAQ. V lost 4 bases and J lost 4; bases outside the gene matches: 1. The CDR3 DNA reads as TGTGCCAGCAGCTCGGGACTAGCGGGAGCAGATACGCAGTATTTT. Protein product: CASSSGLAGADTQYF.

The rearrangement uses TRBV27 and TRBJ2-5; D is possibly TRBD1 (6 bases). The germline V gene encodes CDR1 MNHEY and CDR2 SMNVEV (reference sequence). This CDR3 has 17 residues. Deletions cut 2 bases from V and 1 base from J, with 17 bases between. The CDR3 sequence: CASSLKWRWDTQETQYF. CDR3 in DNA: TGTGCCAGCAGTTTAAAGTGGAGGTGGGACACCCAAGAGACCCAGTACTTC.

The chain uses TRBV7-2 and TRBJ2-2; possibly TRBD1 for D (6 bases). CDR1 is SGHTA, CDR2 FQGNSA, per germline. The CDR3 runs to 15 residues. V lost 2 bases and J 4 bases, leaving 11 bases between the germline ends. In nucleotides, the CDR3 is TGTGCCAGCAGCTTAATGGGGGCCAGCACCGGGGAGCTGTTTTTT. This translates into CASSLMGASTGELFF. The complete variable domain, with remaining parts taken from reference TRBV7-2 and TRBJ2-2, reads GAGVSQSPSNKVTEKGKDVELRCDPISGHTALYWYRQSLGQGLEFLIYFQGNSAPDKSGLPSDRFSAERTGGSVSTLTIQRTQQEDSAVYLCASSLMGASTGELFFGEGSRLTVL.

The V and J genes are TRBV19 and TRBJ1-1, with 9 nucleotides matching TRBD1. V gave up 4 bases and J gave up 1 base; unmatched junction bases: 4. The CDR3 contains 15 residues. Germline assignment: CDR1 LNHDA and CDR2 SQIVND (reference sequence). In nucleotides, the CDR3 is TGTGCCAGTAGTACAGGACAGGGGCGGAACACTGAAGCTTTCTTT. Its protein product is CASSTGQGRNTEAFF.

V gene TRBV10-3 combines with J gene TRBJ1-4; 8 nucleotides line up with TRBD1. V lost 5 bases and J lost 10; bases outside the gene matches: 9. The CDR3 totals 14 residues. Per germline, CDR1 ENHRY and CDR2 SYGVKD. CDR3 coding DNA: TGTGCCATCAGTTCCGGGACAGGATTTGGAAAACTGTTTTTT. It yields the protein CAISSGTGFGKLFF.

The CDR3, as DNA: TGCAGCGTTGAAGATCGAGAGCAGTTCTTC. It translates to CSVEDREQFF. The V gene is TRBV29-1, the J gene TRBJ2-1; D ambiguous. The CDR3 contains 10 residues. CDR1 is SQVTM and CDR2 is ANQGSEA in the germline V gene. V lost 0 bases, J lost 10 bases, and 4 bases lay in between.

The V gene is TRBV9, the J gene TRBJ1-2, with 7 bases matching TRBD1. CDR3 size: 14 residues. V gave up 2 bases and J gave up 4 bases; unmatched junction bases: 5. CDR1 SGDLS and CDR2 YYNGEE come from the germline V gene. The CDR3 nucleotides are TGTGCCAGCAGCGTCGGGACAGAGAGCTATGGCTACACCTTC. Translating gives CASSVGTESYGYTF. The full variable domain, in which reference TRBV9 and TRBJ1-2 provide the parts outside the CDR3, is DSGVTQTPKHLITATGQRVTLRCSPRSGDLSVYWYQQSLDQGLQFLIQYYNGEERAKGNILERFSAQQFPDLHSELNLSSLELGDSALYFCASSVGTESYGYTFGSGTRLTVV.

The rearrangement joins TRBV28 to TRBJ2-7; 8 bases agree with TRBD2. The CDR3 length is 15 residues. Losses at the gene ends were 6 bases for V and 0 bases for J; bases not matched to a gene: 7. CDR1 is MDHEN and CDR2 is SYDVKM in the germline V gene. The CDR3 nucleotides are TGTGCCAGCAGGTCCGCCGGGACTAGCTCCTACGAGCAGTACTTC. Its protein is CASRSAGTSSYEQYF.

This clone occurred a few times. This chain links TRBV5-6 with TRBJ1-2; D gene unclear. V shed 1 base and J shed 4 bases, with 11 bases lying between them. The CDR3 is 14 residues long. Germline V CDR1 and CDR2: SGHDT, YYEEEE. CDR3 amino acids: CASSLKNRGYGYTF. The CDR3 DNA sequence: TGTGCCAGCAGCTTGAAAAACCGGGGCTATGGCTACACCTTC.

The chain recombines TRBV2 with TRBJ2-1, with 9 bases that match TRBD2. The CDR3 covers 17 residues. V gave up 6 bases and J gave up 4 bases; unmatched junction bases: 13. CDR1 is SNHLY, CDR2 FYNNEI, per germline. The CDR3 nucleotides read TGTGCCAGCAGGCTCTCGCGCCGACTAGCGGCTTACAATGAGCAGTTCTTC. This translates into CASRLSRRLAAYNEQFF.

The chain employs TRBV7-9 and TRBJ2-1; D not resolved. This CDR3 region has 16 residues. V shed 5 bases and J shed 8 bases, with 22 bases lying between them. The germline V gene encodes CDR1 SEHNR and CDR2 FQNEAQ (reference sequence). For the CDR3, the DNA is TGTGCCAGCAGCGGCCCGAAAGGATCTCCCGTGGATGAGCAGTTCTTC. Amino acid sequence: CASSGPKGSPVDEQFF.

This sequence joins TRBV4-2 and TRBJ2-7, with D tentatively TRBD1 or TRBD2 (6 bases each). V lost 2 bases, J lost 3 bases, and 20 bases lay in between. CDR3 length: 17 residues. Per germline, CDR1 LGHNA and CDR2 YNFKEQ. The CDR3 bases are TGTGCCAGCAGCCAATCCCCAGGGGAGGAATCGTACTACGAGCAGTACTTC. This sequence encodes CASSQSPGEESYYEQYF.

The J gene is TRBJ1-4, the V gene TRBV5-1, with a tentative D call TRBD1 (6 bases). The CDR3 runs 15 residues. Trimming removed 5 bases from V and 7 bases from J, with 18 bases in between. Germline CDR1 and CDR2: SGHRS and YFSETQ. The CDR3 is CASSEAGTSGEKLFF. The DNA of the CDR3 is TGCGCCAGCAGTGAGGCCGGGACATCGGGTGAAAAACTGTTTTTT.

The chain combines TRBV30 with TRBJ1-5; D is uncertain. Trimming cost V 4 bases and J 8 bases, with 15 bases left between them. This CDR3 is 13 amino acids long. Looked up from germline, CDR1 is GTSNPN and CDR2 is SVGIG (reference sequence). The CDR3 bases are TGTGCCTGGACGATTGGAGGGAAAAAGCCCCAGCATTTT. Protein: CAWTIGGKKPQHF.